Here is one T cell receptor (beta chain) with its context. The sample is drawn from a study of blood T cell repertoires in COVID-19. Study details: Samples taken during acute and convalescent COVID-19 were collected in the United States, Italy and Spain. The cDNA or gDNA used as material had been derived from T cells, B-cell-depleted T cells, or PBMCs.

The germline V gene has CDR1 MNHEY and CDR2 SMNVEV (reference sequence). The CDR3 is 16 residues long. Trimming at V came to 2 bases and at J to 6 bases, leaving 4 bases not matched to a gene. Authors' analysis steps: Reference gene primer amplification yielded estimated nucleated cell counts. Generated by immunoSEQ multiplex PCR, the TCRdb table keeps only in-frame clones and is missing some. V, J and clone size derive from that table, while D and trimming were established from the DNA sequence. The sample contains 110,000 to 150,000 clones, about 70% of which appear only once. This TCR was sampled from an elderly man with acute or convalescent COVID-19. The V gene is TRBV27, the J gene TRBJ1-6, with 10 bases fitting TRBD1. The sample taken for sequencing was peripheral blood. The CDR3 DNA is TGTGCCAGCAGTTTAAGACAGGGGGCGGGTAATTCACCCCTCCACTTT. Amino acids: CASSLRQGAGNSPLHF.